A selection of T cell receptor beta chains follows, all from one sample in a study of long-term antiretroviral therapy in people with HIV. Some clones are missing from TCRdb's copy, which holds only in-frame ones; the method was immunoSEQ multiplex PCR. The table has about 25,000 clones, around 80% seen once; the top ten hold roughly 16%. The sample in question was unsorted PBMCs, obtained 4.1 to 4.5 years after starting antiretroviral therapy. Source of these receptors: a young man with HIV. CDR3s include the opening cysteine and the closing phenylalanine or tryptophan. Each record gives: D gene, clone size, V gene, J gene, CDR3 protein, CDR3 DNA. The D gene is left open where the match is weak. The listing skips clone size in some rows; elsewhere it reads once, few, many or a size class.

TRBD1	once	TRBV2	TRBJ1-4	CASQGAGEKLFF	TGTGCCAGCCAGGGGGCAGGCGAAAAACTGTTTTTT
TRBD1	-	TRBV19	TRBJ2-1	CASRTGGASEQFF	TGTGCCAGTAGAACAGGGGGCGCGAGTGAGCAGTTCTTC
-	-	TRBV7-2	TRBJ1-2	CASSFREGKAYGYTF	TGTGCCAGCAGCTTTCGGGAGGGAAAGGCCTATGGCTACACCTTC
-	-	TRBV29-1	TRBJ2-1	CSVAVGENEQFF	TGCAGCGTAGCGGTAGGGGAAAATGAGCAGTTCTTC
-	-	TRBV6-1	TRBJ1-5	CASGGQRYSNQPQHF	TGTGCCAGCGGAGGGCAGAGGTATAGCAATCAGCCCCAGCATTTT
-	few	TRBV10-1	TRBJ1-2	CASSESGQPYGYTF	TGCGCCAGCAGTGAAAGTGGACAGCCCTATGGCTACACCTTC
-	-	TRBV2	TRBJ1-5	CASSESWEQPQHF	TGTGCCAGCAGTGAGAGTTGGGAGCAGCCCCAGCATTTT
-	-	TRBV30	TRBJ1-2	CAWRGRGNYGYTF	TGTGCCTGGAGAGGGCGGGGTAACTATGGCTACACCTTC
TRBD1	-	TRBV29-1	TRBJ2-4	CSVEPRDREENIQYF	TGCAGCGTTGAACCACGGGACAGGGAAGAAAACATTCAGTACTTC
-	large	TRBV19	TRBJ2-3	CASSIGTGEHTQYF	TGTGCCAGTAGTATAGGGACTGGGGAACATACGCAGTATTTT
TRBD1	few	TRBV2	TRBJ1-2	CATETGGAGYTF	TGTGCCACCGAAACAGGGGGCGCTGGCTACACCTTC
TRBD2	-	TRBV30	TRBJ2-2	CAWSPSGGNGELFF	TGTGCCTGGAGTCCCTCGGGGGGGAACGGGGAGCTGTTTTTT
TRBD2	-	TRBV6-5	TRBJ2-7	CASGSFGTSGPYEQYF	TGTGCCAGCGGTTCTTTCGGGACTAGCGGACCCTACGAGCAGTACTTC
-	-	TRBV13	TRBJ1-1	CASTIIGYTEAFF	TGTGCCAGCACCATTATAGGGTACACTGAAGCTTTCTTT
TRBD1	-	TRBV4-2	TRBJ2-4	CASSFGTGGEATKNIQYF	TGTGCCAGCAGCTTCGGGACAGGGGGCGAGGCGACCAAAAACATTCAGTACTTC
TRBD2	few	TRBV28	TRBJ2-1	CASSWTSSNEQFF	TGTGCCAGCAGTTGGACTAGCAGCAATGAGCAGTTCTTC
TRBD2	-	TRBV15	TRBJ2-3	CATSRLAGGPDTQYF	TGTGCCACCAGCAGACTAGCGGGAGGGCCAGATACGCAGTATTTT
-	-	TRBV11-2	TRBJ2-7	CASSFSVYEQYF	TGTGCCAGCAGCTTCTCCGTCTACGAGCAGTACTTC
-	-	TRBV11-3	TRBJ2-7	CASSLGETYEQYF	TGTGCCAGCAGCTTAGGAGAAACCTACGAGCAGTACTTC
TRBD1	-	TRBV9	TRBJ2-2	CASRGDSGGHTGELFF	TGTGCCAGCAGAGGGGACTCAGGGGGCCATACCGGGGAGCTGTTTTTT
TRBD1	-	TRBV28	TRBJ2-7	CASTPRTGTSYEQYF	TGTGCCAGCACGCCAAGGACAGGAACCTCCTACGAGCAGTACTTC
-	-	TRBV25-1	TRBJ1-2	CASSPPGTNYGYTF	TGTGCCAGCAGTCCCCCCGGGACTAACTATGGCTACACCTTC
-	-	TRBV5-4	TRBJ2-7	CASSLGGSVSEYEQYF	TGTGCCAGCAGCTTGGGGGGTAGCGTTAGCGAATACGAGCAGTACTTC
-	-	TRBV4-1	TRBJ2-7	CASSQEGLANEQYF	TGCGCCAGCAGCCAAGAGGGGCTAGCTAACGAGCAGTACTTC
-	once	TRBV20-1	TRBJ2-5	CSASRRETQYF	TGCAGTGCTAGCAGGAGAGAGACCCAGTACTTC
TRBD2	-	TRBV15	TRBJ2-1	CATSREAGKASGRFNEQFF	TGTGCCACCAGCAGAGAGGCAGGGAAAGCTAGCGGGAGGTTCAATGAGCAGTTCTTC
-	-	TRBV27	TRBJ2-5	CASSLRRHQETQYF	TGTGCCAGCAGTTTGAGGCGGCACCAAGAGACCCAGTACTTC
-	-	TRBV30	TRBJ1-5	CAWSPRWGPRNQPQHF	TGTGCCTGGAGTCCTCGATGGGGGCCGCGTAATCAGCCCCAGCATTTT
-	once	TRBV7-9	TRBJ1-4	CASSLGTGGTEKLFF	TGTGCCAGCAGCTTAGGGACCGGGGGAACTGAAAAACTGTTTTTT
-	-	TRBV9	TRBJ2-7	CASSVAEVGDEQYF	TGTGCCAGCAGCGTAGCAGAGGTGGGGGACGAGCAGTACTTC
-	-	TRBV30	TRBJ1-5	CAWSGKTGITPQHF	TGTGCCTGGAGTGGCAAGACAGGTATTACGCCCCAGCATTTT
TRBD2	-	TRBV29-1	TRBJ2-7	CSIAPGLDGYEQYF	TGCAGCATCGCTCCGGGACTAGATGGCTACGAGCAGTACTTC
-	few	TRBV7-8	TRBJ1-2	CASSSLGGLNGYTF	TGTGCCAGCAGCTCCCTTGGGGGATTGAATGGCTACACCTTC
TRBD1	few	TRBV19	TRBJ2-7	CASSRPGQIVEQYF	TGTGCCAGTAGTAGACCGGGACAGATCGTCGAGCAGTACTTC
-	-	TRBV7-6	TRBJ2-3	CASSYLRESDTQYF	TGTGCCAGCAGCTACCTACGGGAATCAGATACGCAGTATTTT
-	once	TRBV30	TRBJ2-6	CAPWSVVRGTGANVLTF	TGTGCCCCATGGAGTGTTGTAAGGGGGACTGGGGCCAACGTCCTGACTTTC
-	-	TRBV27	TRBJ2-1	CASSFGRYNEQFF	TGTGCCAGCAGTTTCGGGCGTTACAATGAGCAGTTCTTC
-	-	TRBV7-1	TRBJ1-2	CASSSSRDGAYGYTF	TGTGCCAGCAGCTCGAGTCGGGACGGGGCCTATGGCTACACCTTC
TRBD1	once	TRBV7-2	TRBJ2-1	CASLRDRVHNEQFF	TGTGCCAGCCTCCGGGACAGGGTTCACAATGAGCAGTTCTTC
-	-	TRBV4-1	TRBJ1-2	CASSQGPGQTNYGYTF	TGCGCCAGCAGCCAAGGCCCAGGACAGACTAACTATGGCTACACCTTC
TRBD1	-	TRBV27	TRBJ1-2	CASSVTRDRVLGYTF	TGTGCCAGCAGTGTCACGAGGGACAGGGTCCTTGGCTACACCTTC
TRBD1	-	TRBV5-6	TRBJ1-1	CASSYGQGGAEAFF	TGTGCCAGCAGCTATGGACAGGGTGGCGCTGAAGCTTTCTTT
TRBD2	-	TRBV15	TRBJ2-3	CATSTPFSGGAEDTQYF	TGTGCCACCAGCACCCCTTTCAGCGGGGGGGCTGAAGATACGCAGTATTTT
-	-	TRBV6-5	TRBJ2-7	CASSLTFSGYEQYF	TGTGCCAGCAGCCTGACATTTAGCGGCTACGAGCAGTACTTC
TRBD1	-	TRBV4-1	TRBJ2-1	CASSQRGQGMVEQFF	TGCGCCAGCAGCCAAAGGGGACAGGGGATGGTTGAGCAGTTCTTC
TRBD1	-	TRBV5-1	TRBJ1-6	CASSLGQGLHSPLHF	TGCGCCAGCAGCTTAGGACAGGGTCTACATTCACCCCTCCACTTT
-	-	TRBV7-9	TRBJ1-2	CASSFSHRFNYGYTF	TGTGCCAGCAGCTTCTCACACAGGTTTAACTATGGCTACACCTTC